This TCR beta chain came from a study of OX40 agonist ivuxolimab in advanced cancers. TCRdb's copy holds only in-frame clones and misses some; the assay was immunoSEQ multiplex PCR. Among 40,000 to 45,000 clones listed, around 88% were seen once. Study-wide points: Among the least clonally expanded were partial responders at 0.1-3.0 mg/kg.

Germline V gene sequence: CDR1 MNHEY, CDR2 SVGAGI. The CDR3 runs 13 residues. Trimming took 8 bases from V and 9 from J; bases not matched to a gene: 9. As concerns this clone: The antigen is undetermined.

The sample consisted of CD4+ or CD8+ T cells sorted from blood, taken in a trial of the OX40 agonist ivuxolimab. V is TRBV6-5 and J is TRBJ2-2; 7 bases are a match to TRBD2. The clonotype was recovered from an adult with an advanced solid tumor such as melanoma, head and neck, liver or kidney cancer. The CDR3 DNA is TGTGCCAGCCGTTCCGGGGAGGGCCGGGAGCTGTTTTTT. Translating gives CASRSGEGRELFF.